The rows below give T cell receptor beta chains drawn from one sample of a study of T cell responses to AZD1222 COVID-19 vaccine. Assay used: immunoSEQ multiplex PCR; TCRdb lists only in-frame clones, some missing. The profile covers some 120,000 clones, with roughly 90% appearing a single time and roughly a tenth taken by the ten largest. Specimen: peripheral blood, collected on day 0 of AZD1222 vaccination. These TCRs come from an adult in good health. Both conserved end residues are part of each CDR3.

CDR3 protein	J gene	V gene
CASSTGRGQAPYEQYF	TRBJ2-7	TRBV11-2
CASSKRRSDGAPNQPQHF	TRBJ1-5	TRBV21-1
CASSLGTAVYEQYF	TRBJ2-7	TRBV11-2
CASSLRDLTYEQYF	TRBJ2-7	TRBV7-9
CASRPTGRSYEQYF	TRBJ2-7	TRBV25-1
CASTWGTRKTEAFF	TRBJ1-1	TRBV3-1/TRBV3-2
CASSLLASTGGGNTEAFF	TRBJ1-1	TRBV7-2
CASSLVGQGRKTGNTIYF	TRBJ1-3	TRBV5-1
CATQRSSGANVLTF	TRBJ2-6	TRBV28
CAWSPRTGGKESPLHF	TRBJ1-6	TRBV30
CSASSDDAEAFF	TRBJ1-1	TRBV20-1
CASSVDGYPYEQYF	TRBJ2-7	TRBV9
CASRRDSSGNTIYF	TRBJ1-3	TRBV5-1
CASTPCGPDHTGELFF	TRBJ2-2	TRBV23-1
CASSYSSGGAYIYEQYF	TRBJ2-7	TRBV5-1